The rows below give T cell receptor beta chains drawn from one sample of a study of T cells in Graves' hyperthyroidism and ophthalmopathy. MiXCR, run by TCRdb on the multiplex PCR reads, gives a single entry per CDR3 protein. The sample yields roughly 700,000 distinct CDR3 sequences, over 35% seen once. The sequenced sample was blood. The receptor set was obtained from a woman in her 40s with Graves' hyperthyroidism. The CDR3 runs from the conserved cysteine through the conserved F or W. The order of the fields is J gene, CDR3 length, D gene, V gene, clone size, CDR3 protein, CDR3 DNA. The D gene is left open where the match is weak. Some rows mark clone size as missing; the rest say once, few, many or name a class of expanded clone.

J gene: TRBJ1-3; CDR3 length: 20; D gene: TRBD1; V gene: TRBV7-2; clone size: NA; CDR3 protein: CASSLYRDRAPFISGNTIYF; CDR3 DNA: TGTGCCAGCAGCTTGTACCGGGACAGGGCCCCCTTTATTTCTGGAAACACCATATATTTT
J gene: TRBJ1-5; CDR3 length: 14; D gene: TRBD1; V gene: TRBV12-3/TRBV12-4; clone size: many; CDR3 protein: CASSLTGGSQPQHF; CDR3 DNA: TGTGCCAGCAGTTTGACAGGGGGCTCGCAGCCCCAGCATTTT
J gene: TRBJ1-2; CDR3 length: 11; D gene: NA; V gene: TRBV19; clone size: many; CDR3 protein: CASTPFYGYTF; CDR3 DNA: TGTGCCAGTACCCCATTCTATGGCTACACCTTC
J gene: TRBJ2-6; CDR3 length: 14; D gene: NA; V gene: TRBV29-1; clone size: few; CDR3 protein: CSVERGTGANVLTF; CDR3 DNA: TGCAGCGTTGAACGGGGGACTGGGGCCAACGTCCTGACTTTC
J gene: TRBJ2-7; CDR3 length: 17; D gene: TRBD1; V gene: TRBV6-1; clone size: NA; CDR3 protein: CASSGTEEQKKSYEQYF; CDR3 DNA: TGTGCCAGCAGCGGGACAGAAGAGCAAAAAAAATCCTACGAGCAGTACTTC
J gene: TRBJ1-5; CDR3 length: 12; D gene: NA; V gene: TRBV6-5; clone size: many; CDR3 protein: CASSNGNQPQHF; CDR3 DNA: TGTGCCAGCAGTAACGGCAATCAGCCCCAGCATTTT
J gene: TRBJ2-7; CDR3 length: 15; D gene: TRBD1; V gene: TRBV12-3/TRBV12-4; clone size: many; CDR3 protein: CASTNPGTGSYEQYF; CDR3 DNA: TGTGCCAGCACCAACCCCGGGACAGGGAGCTACGAGCAGTACTTC
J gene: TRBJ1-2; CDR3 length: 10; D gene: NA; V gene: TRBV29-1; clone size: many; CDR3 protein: CSVDWGGYTF; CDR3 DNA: TGCAGCGTTGATTGGGGTGGCTACACCTTC
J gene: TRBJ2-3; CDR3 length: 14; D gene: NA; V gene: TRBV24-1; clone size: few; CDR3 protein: CATRDTHGADTQYF; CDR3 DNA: TGTGCCACCAGGGACACCCACGGCGCAGATACGCAGTATTTT
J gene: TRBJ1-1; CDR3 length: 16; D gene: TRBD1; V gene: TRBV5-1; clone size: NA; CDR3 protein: CASSWGDTGVGTEAFF; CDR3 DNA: TGCGCCAGCAGCTGGGGGGACACAGGGGTGGGCACTGAAGCTTTCTTT
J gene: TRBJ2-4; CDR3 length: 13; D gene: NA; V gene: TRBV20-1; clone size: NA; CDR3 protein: CSAMEVTKNIQYF; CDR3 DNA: TGCAGTGCTATGGAAGTGACCAAAAACATTCAGTACTTC
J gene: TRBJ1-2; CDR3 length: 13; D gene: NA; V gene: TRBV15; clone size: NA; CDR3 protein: CATSSVQDSGYTF; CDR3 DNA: TGTGCCACCAGCAGTGTACAGGATTCGGGCTACACCTTC
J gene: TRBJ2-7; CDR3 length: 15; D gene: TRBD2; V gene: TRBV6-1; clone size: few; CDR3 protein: CATLERPRGLGEQYF; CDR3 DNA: TGTGCCACCCTTGAGAGGCCCAGGGGACTAGGCGAGCAGTACTTC
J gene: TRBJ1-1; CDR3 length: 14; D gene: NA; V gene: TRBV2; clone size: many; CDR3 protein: CASSEWSGTTEAFF; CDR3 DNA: TGTGCCAGCAGTGAATGGTCAGGGACAACTGAAGCTTTCTTT
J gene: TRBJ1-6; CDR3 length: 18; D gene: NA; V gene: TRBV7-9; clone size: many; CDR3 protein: CASSLALAVPPYNSPLHF; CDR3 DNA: TGTGCCAGCAGCTTAGCTTTGGCCGTACCACCGTATAATTCACCCCTCCACTTT
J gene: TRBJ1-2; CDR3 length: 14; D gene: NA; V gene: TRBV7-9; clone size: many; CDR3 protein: CASSKPEGRDGYTF; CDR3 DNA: TGTGCCAGCAGCAAACCGGAGGGGCGGGACGGCTACACCTTC
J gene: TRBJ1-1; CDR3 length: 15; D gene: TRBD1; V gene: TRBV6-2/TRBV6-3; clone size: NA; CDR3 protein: CASSYPDRPDTQAFF; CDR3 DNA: TGTGCCAGCAGTTACCCGGACAGGCCAGACACTCAAGCTTTCTTT
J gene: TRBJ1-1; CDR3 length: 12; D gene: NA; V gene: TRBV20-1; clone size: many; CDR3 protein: CSVPAPVVEAFF; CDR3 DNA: TGCAGTGTCCCGGCCCCGGTCGTTGAAGCTTTCTTT
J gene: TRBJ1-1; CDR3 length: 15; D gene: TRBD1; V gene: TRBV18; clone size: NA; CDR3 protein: CASSPQQGADTEAFF; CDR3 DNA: TGTGCCAGCTCACCACAACAGGGGGCGGACACTGAAGCTTTCTTT
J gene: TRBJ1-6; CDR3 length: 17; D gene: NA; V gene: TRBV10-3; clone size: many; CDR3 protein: CAISESVGPRYNSPLHF; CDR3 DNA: TGTGCCATCAGTGAGTCGGTGGGTCCTCGGTATAATTCACCCCTCCACTTT
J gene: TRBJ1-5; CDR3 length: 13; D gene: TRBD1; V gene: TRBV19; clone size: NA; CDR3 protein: CASSPTGNRPQHF; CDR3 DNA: TGTGCCAGTAGTCCGACAGGGAATCGGCCCCAGCATTTT
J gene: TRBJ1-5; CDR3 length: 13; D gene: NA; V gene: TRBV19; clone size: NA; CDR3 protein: CASTGFSNQPQHF; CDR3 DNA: TGTGCCAGTACAGGATTTAGCAATCAGCCCCAGCATTTT